The 9 T cell receptor beta chains given below trace back to one sample, sequenced in a study of identical twins. Each CDR3 protein gets one entry after TCRdb re-called the 5' RACE reads with MiXCR. The sample comprises 1,800,000 or so distinct CDR3 sequences, roughly a third of which are singletons, and about 0.25% rests with the top ten. Sequences were obtained from cord blood. The origin of the receptors is a newborn girl in good health.

This clonotype has just one count. The chain uses TRBV27 and TRBJ2-2, with TRBD2 identical over 9 bases. The CDR3 runs to 16 residues. Germline CDR1 and CDR2: MNHEY and SMNVEV (reference sequence). Trimming cost V 7 bases and J 1 base; bases outside gene matches: 7. CDR3 bases: TGTGCCAGCACCTTACTAGCGGGTTTGAACACCGGGGAGCTGTTTTTT. Translating gives CASTLLAGLNTGELFF.

Only a few counts were recorded for this clonotype. In DNA form, the CDR3 reads TGTGCCAGCGGGAGCGGGAGGTCGGCGATGTATACGCAGTATTTT. Protein product: CASGSGRSAMYTQYF. The V call is TRBV6-9, the J call TRBJ2-3, with TRBD2 matching 9 bases. Trimming took 8 bases from V and 7 from J; bases not matched to a gene: 13. The CDR3 covers 15 residues. In germline, CDR1 is MNHGY, CDR2 SVAAGI.

This clonotype was observed a few times. The gene calls are TRBV20-1 and TRBJ2-7; no clear D. CDR3 length: 14 residues. From germline, CDR1 is DFQATT and CDR2 SNEGSKA (reference sequence). Trimming pared 3 bases from V and 2 bases from J, leaving 14 bases between. The CDR3 nucleotides are TGCAGTGCTAGCGAGTGGGCTCCAGCCTACGAGCAGTACTTC. Residues: CSASEWAPAYEQYF.

The chain uses TRBV13 and TRBJ2-5; TRBD1 might be the D (5 bases). Germline V gives CDR1 PRHDT, CDR2 FYEKMQ (reference sequence). This CDR3 spans 19 amino acids. Between the trimmed V and J ends, which lost 5 bases and 1 base, there was a span of 26 bases. CDR3 sequence: CASSKRIRTGPGVQETQYF. The CDR3 DNA follows: TGTGCCAGCAGCAAAAGAATAAGAACAGGCCCTGGGGTCCAAGAGACCCAGTACTTC.

About this clonotype itself: Sequence at one end of the junction differs from germline and may be a read error. The CDR3 DNA reads TGCGCCAGCAGTCTCACCGCGGGCGGGTCTAGCACAGATGCGCAGTATTTT. Its translation: CASSLTAGGSSTDAQYF. The chain employs TRBV4-1 and TRBJ2-3; a possible D gene is TRBD2 (5 bases). CDR3 length: 17 residues. The germline V gene has CDR1 MGHRA and CDR2 YSYEKL.

This clonotype was counted once. This chain connects TRBV10-3 to TRBJ1-3; 7 bases fit TRBD1. The CDR3 spans 14 residues. Germline loops: CDR1 ENHRY, CDR2 SYGVKD. Unmatched junction bases numbered 2, after V lost 2 bases and J lost 4 bases. CDR3 nucleotides: TGTGCCATCAGTGAGCCGGGACAGGGAAACACCATATATTTT. Translation: CAISEPGQGNTIYF.

This clonotype was counted between two and nine times. This sequence joins TRBV20-1 and TRBJ1-5, with unresolved D. From germline, CDR1 is DFQATT and CDR2 SNEGSKA (reference sequence). Trimming removed 4 bases from V and 3 bases from J, with 7 bases in between. This CDR3 contains 12 residues. The CDR3 region is CSAKRSNQPQHF. In DNA form, the CDR3 reads TGCAGTGCTAAACGGTCCAATCAGCCCCAGCATTTT.

This clonotype has more than one count but fewer than ten. The chain recombines TRBV5-1 with TRBJ1-5, with 11 bases matching TRBD1. The CDR3 covers 20 residues. The ends lost 0 bases at V and 0 bases at J; junction bases unmatched: 11. CDR1 SGHRS and CDR2 YFSETQ come from the germline V gene. CDR3 DNA: TGCGCCAGCAGCTTGGCTCGGGACAGGGGGAAGGGTTATAGCAATCAGCCCCAGCATTTT. This gives the protein CASSLARDRGKGYSNQPQHF.

V usage is TRBV24-1 and J usage is TRBJ2-1; 12 nucleotides agree with TRBD2. Near its end, the DNA agrees better with TRBJ2-7, so the J call may be wrong. CDR3 length equals 19 residues. Germline values: CDR1 KGHDR, CDR2 SFDVKD. The CDR3 region is CATSPGKLAGGSSYNEQYF. The CDR3 DNA reads TGTGCCACCTCACCTGGGAAACTAGCGGGAGGAAGCTCCTACAATGAGCAGTACTTC.